Below are 5 T cell receptor beta chains sequenced from a single sample in a study of T cells in localized non-small cell lung cancer. Only in-frame clones appear in the TCRdb table, and some are missing; sequencing was by immunoSEQ multiplex PCR. The data contain thousands of clones, around 25% of them singletons. The material was lung tumor tissue, obtained before any cancer treatment. The receptors were sampled from a woman aged 40-69 years with stage I lung adenocarcinoma.

This clone came up a few times. The V gene is TRBV19, the J gene TRBJ1-1; unclear D gene. This CDR3 comprises 13 residues. CDR1 is LNHDA, CDR2 SQIVND, per germline (reference sequence). Trimming took 3 bases from V and 1 from J, leaving 6 bases between them. This CDR3 is CASSILTNTEAFF. The CDR3 DNA reads as TGTGCCAGTAGTATCTTAACGAACACTGAAGCTTTCTTT.

The chain recombines TRBV11-3 with TRBJ1-5; D ambiguous. CDR1 is SGHNT, CDR2 YENEEA, per germline. Trimming cost V 2 bases and J 2 bases, with 10 bases left between them. This CDR3 spans 15 amino acids. The CDR3 protein is CASSLSGSGNQPQHF. In DNA form, the CDR3 reads TGTGCCAGCAGCTTATCTGGGTCGGGCAATCAGCCCCAGCATTTT.

This clone was counted a few times. The rearrangement joins TRBV11-3 to TRBJ2-7, with D possibly matching TRBD1 (6 bases). Germline V lookup: CDR1 SGHNT, CDR2 YENEEA. This CDR3 contains 14 residues. V was cut by 0 bases and J by 0 bases, with 6 bases left in between. CDR3: CASSLEDSSYEQYF. CDR3 nucleotides: TGTGCCAGCAGCTTAGAGGACAGCTCCTACGAGCAGTACTTC.

This clone was detected only a few times. This rearrangement joins TRBV19 to TRBJ2-1; possibly TRBD1 or TRBD2 for D (6 bases each). The CDR3 spans 14 residues. V was shortened by 7 bases and J by 10 bases, with 20 bases between the two germline ends. Germline assignment: CDR1 LNHDA and CDR2 SQIVND (reference sequence). The CDR3 is CASKVEGGMREQFF. The DNA of the CDR3 is TGTGCCAGTAAGGTCGAGGGGGGCATGAGGGAGCAGTTCTTC.

V gene TRBV15 combines with J gene TRBJ1-4, with TRBD1 identical over 11 bases. V was pared by 4 bases and J by 0 bases, with 1 base of the junction left unmatched. The germline gives CDR1 LNHNV, CDR2 YYDKDF (reference sequence). The CDR3 covers 16 residues. In DNA, the CDR3 is TGTGCCACCAGCACGGGACAGGGGGCAACTAATGAAAAACTGTTTTTT. Translation gives CATSTGQGATNEKLFF.